This entry describes one T cell receptor (beta chain). Its antigen is undetermined. The PCR contained 60 Vbeta and 13 Jbeta primers. Sequencing was performed with immunoSEQ multiplex PCR; in TCRdb, only in-frame clones are kept and a portion is missing. The sample holds around 63,000 clones, about 82% seen once. This sample is part of a study of cytomegalovirus exposure and HLA in healthy donors. CDR1 is SGHRS, CDR2 YFSETQ, per germline. This CDR3 contains 13 residues. V gave up 5 bases and J gave up 6 bases; unmatched junction bases: 2. Findings and limits, study-wide: Within an earlier analysis, most TCR beta V segments proved productive either about 87% or about 30% of the time. It was reported that TCR beta sequences correctly inferred the HLA-A and HLA-B alleles for most subjects.

The sequenced sample was PBMCs. The origin of this receptor is a woman in her thirties in good health and CMV-seronegative. V and J are TRBV5-1 and TRBJ2-1, with TRBD2 identical over 10 bases. CDR3 amino acids: CASRIAGGNEQFF. The CDR3 nucleotides are TGCGCCAGCAGGATAGCGGGAGGCAATGAGCAGTTCTTC. Complete variable domain (other parts from reference TRBV5-1 and TRBJ2-1): KAGVTQTPRYLIKTRGQQVTLSCSPISGHRSVSWYQQTPGQGLQFLFEYFSETQRNKGNFPGRFSGRQFSNSRSEMNVSTLELGDSALYLCASRIAGGNEQFFGPGTRLTVL.